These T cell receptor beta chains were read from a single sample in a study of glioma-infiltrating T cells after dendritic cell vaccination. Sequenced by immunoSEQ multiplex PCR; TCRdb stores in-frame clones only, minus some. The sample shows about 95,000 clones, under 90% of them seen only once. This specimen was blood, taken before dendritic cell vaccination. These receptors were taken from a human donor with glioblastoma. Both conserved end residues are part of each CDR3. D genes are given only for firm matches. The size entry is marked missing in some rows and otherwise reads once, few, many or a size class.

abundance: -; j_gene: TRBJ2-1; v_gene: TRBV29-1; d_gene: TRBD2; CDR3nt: TGCAGCGTTCGTGGGGTGAGCGGGACTAGCTGGGATGGTGAGCAGTTCTTC; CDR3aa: CSVRGVSGTSWDGEQFF
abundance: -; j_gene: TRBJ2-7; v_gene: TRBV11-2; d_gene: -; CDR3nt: TGTGCCAGCAGCTTTGGTGGGGGGGCCTCTTACGAGCAGTACTTC; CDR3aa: CASSFGGGASYEQYF
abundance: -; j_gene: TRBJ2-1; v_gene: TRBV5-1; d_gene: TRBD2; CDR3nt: TGCGCCAGCAGCTTGTTCCCTACAGGGACTAGCGGGGTTCTCTCCTACAATGAGCAGTTCTTC; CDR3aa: CASSLFPTGTSGVLSYNEQFF
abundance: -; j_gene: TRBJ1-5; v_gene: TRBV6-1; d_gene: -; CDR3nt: TGTGCCAGCAGTGACAGGGAAAGCAATCAGCCCCAGCATTTT; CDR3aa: CASSDRESNQPQHF
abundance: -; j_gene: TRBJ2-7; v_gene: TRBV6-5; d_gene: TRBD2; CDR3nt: TGTGCCAGCAGTAAGCTAGCGGGGGCTTCCTACGAGCAGTACTTC; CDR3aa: CASSKLAGASYEQYF
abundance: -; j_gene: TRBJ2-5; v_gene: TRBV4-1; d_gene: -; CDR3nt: TGCGCCAGCAGCCAAGAAAGGAGGGAAGAGACCCAGTACTTC; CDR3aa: CASSQERREETQYF
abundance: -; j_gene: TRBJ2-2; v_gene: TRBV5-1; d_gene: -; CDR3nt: TGCGCCAGCAGCTTGCAAGTTCAGGGGAACACCGGGGAGCTGTTTTTT; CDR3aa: CASSLQVQGNTGELFF
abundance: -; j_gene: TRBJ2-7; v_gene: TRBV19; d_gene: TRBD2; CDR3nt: TGTGCCAGTAGTATACCGGCGGGGGATACCTACGAGCAGTACTTC; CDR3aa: CASSIPAGDTYEQYF
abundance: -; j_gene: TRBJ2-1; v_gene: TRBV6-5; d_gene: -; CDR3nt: TGTGCCAGCAGTTACGGCGGTGAGCAGTTCTTC; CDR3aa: CASSYGGEQFF
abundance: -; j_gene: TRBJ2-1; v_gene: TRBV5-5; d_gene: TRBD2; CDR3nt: TGTGCCAGCAGCCGCGGACTAGCGGGTACTACAGATGAGCAGTTCTTC; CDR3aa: CASSRGLAGTTDEQFF
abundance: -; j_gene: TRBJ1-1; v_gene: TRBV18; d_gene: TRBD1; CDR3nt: TGTGCCAGCTCACCTCGGACAGGGGCCGGCACTGAAGCTTTCTTT; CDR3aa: CASSPRTGAGTEAFF
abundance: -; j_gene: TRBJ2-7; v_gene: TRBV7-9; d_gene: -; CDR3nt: TGTGCCAGCAGCTTAATGTTGGGAGCCTACGAGCAGTACTTC; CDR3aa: CASSLMLGAYEQYF
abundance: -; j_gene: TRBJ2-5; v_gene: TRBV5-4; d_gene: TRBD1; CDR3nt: TGTGCCAGCAGCTTCGGACAGGGAAGGGTCCAAGAGACCCAGTACTTC; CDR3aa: CASSFGQGRVQETQYF
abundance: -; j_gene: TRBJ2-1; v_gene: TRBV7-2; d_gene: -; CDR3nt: TGTGCCAGCAGCTTGACTCCTCTCAATGAGCAGTTCTTC; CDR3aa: CASSLTPLNEQFF
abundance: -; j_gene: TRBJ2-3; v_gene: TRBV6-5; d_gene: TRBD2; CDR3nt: TGTGCCAGCAGACGGCCGGGAGGGGCAGATACGCAGTATTTT; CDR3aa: CASRRPGGADTQYF
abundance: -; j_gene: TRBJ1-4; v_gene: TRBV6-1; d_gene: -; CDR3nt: TGTGCCAGCAGTGAATCGATCGGGTTGAGGAGGTTTTTT; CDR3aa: CASSESIGLRRFF
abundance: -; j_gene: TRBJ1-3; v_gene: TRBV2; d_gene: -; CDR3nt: TGTGCCAGCAGTGAGGAGCAGGGGAATGCTGGAAACACCATATATTTT; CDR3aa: CASSEEQGNAGNTIYF
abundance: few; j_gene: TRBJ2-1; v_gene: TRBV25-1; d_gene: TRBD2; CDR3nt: TGTGCCAGCGGGAGGGCGGGGGGGATGGATGAGCAGTTCTTC; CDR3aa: CASGRAGGMDEQFF
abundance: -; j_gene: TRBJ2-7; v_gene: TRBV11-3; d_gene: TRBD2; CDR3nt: TGTGCCAGCAGCTCCCGGGACTACCCAACCGAGCAGTACTTC; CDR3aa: CASSSRDYPTEQYF
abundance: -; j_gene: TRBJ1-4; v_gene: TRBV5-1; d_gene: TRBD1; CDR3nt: TGCGCCAGCAGCTTGGGAACAGGGGTTGAAAAACTGTTTTTT; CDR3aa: CASSLGTGVEKLFF
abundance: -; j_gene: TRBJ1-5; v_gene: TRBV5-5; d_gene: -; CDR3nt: TGTGCCAGCAGCATTTACGGGAATCACAATCAGCCCCAGCATTTT; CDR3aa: CASSIYGNHNQPQHF
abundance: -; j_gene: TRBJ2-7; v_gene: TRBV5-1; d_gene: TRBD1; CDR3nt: TGCGCCAGCAGCTGGTTCCCAAAGGACAGGGGATCCTACGAGCAGTACTTC; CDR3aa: CASSWFPKDRGSYEQYF
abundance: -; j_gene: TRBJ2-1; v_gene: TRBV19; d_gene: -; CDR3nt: TGTGCCAGTAGTATTAGGGGTGGGCAGGCGTACAATGAGCAGTTCTTC; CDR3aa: CASSIRGGQAYNEQFF
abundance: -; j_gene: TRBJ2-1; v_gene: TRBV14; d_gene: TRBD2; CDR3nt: TGTGCCAGCAGCCAAGCGACGACTAGCGGGAGAGCTTACAATGAGCAGTTCTTC; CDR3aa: CASSQATTSGRAYNEQFF
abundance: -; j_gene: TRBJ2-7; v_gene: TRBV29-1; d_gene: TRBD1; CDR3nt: TGCAGCGTTTCCGGGACAGATTACGAGCAGTACTTC; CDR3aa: CSVSGTDYEQYF
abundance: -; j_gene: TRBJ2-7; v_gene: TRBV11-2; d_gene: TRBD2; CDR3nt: TGTGCCAGCAGCTCCGGACTAGCCTACGAGCAGTACTTC; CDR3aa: CASSSGLAYEQYF
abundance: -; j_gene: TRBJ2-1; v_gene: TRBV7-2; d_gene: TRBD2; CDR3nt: TGTGCCAGCAGCTTGAGCGGGAGGGATCGGTTCTTC; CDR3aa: CASSLSGRDRFF
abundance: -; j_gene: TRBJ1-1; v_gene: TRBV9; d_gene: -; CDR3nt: TGTGCCAGCAGCGTAGTAGGGGCCCGCGCTGAAGCTTTCTTT; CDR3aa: CASSVVGARAEAFF